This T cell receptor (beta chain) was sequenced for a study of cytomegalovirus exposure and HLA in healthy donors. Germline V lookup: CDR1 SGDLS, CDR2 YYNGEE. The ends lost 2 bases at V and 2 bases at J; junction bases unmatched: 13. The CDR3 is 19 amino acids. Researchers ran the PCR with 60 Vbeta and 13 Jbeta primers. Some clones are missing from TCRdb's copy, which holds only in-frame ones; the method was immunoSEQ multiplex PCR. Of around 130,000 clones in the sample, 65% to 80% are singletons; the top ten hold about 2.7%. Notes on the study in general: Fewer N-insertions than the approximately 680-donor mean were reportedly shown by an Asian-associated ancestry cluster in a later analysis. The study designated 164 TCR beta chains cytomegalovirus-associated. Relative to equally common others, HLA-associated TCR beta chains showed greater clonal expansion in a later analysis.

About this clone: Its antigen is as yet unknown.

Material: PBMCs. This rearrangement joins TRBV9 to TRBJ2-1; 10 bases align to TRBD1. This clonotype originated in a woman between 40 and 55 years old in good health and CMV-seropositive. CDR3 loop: CASSVQSSPGTGAYNEQFF. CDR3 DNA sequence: TGTGCCAGCAGCGTCCAAAGCTCCCCCGGGACAGGGGCCTACAATGAGCAGTTCTTC.